This TCR beta chain originates from a study of cytomegalovirus exposure and HLA in healthy donors. About the research overall: A previous analysis identified approximately 110 million unique TCR beta sequences derived from about 180 million T cells. As released early, the data held roughly 85 million unique TCRs from HLA-typed donors. When 398 donors were genotyped, around 77% of them were found to fall in the Caucasian-associated ancestry cluster.

A multiplex PCR was run with 60 Vbeta primers and 13 Jbeta primers. Method: immunoSEQ multiplex PCR; TCRdb's copy keeps in-frame clones and lacks some. The data contain fewer than 65,000 clones, about 72% of them seen just once; the ten biggest clones take up approximately 3.4%. Germline V gene sequence: CDR1 LNHDA, CDR2 SQIVND (reference sequence). The CDR3 runs to 12 residues. J gave up 14 bases and V 6 bases, and 10 bases lay outside the gene matches. This clone appeared a single time. Its specificity is unknown. Other DNA sequences from this sample encode an identical CDR3 as well. Regarding the study as a whole: Later, an analysis found that common viral pathogens appeared to be linked with several of the most significant clusters.

The sequence came from a middle-aged woman in good health and CMV-seropositive. The gene calls are TRBV19 and TRBJ1-1; TRBD1 aligns across 9 bases. The material sequenced was PBMCs. As DNA, the CDR3 is TGTGCCAGTAGCCTGACCGGGACAGGGAGGTTCTTT. As protein: CASSLTGTGRFF. Complete variable domain (other parts from reference TRBV19 and TRBJ1-1): DGGITQSPKYLFRKEGQNVTLSCEQNLNHDAMYWYRQDPGQGLRLIYYSQIVNDFQKGDIAEGYSVSREKKESFPLTVTSAQKNPTAFYLCASSLTGTGRFFGQGTRLTVV.